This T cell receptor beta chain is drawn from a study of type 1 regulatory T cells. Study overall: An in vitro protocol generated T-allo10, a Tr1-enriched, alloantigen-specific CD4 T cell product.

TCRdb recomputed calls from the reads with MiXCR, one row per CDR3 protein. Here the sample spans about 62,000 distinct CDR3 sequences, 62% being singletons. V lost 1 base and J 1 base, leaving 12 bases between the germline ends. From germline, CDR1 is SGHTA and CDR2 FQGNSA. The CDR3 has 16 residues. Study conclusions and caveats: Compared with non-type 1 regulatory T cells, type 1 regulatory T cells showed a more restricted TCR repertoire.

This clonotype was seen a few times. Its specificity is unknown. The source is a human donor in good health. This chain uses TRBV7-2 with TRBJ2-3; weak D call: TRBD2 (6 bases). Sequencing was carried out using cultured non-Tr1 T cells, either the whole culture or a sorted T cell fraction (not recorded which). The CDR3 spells CASSLGGTAGTDTQYF. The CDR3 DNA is TGTGCCAGCAGCTTAGGAGGGACTGCGGGCACAGATACGCAGTATTTT.